The clone carrying this T cell receptor (beta chain) was detected once. After removal of 4 bases from V and 4 bases from J, the junction contained 16 bases not matched to a gene. The CDR3 consists of 18 residues. The germline gives CDR1 LNHDA, CDR2 SQIVND (reference sequence). The data stem from a study of blood T cell repertoires in COVID-19. Study information: Italy, Spain and the United States were the sources of the convalescent and acute COVID-19 samples. T cells, B-cell-depleted T cells, or PBMCs supplied cDNA or gDNA.

The method was immunoSEQ multiplex PCR; TCRdb's version includes in-frame clones alone and lacks a portion of them. The sample has around 240,000 clones; around 90% are singletons. Residents of about two dozen US areas, aged about 18 to 95 years, made up the participants. V is TRBV19 and J is TRBJ2-1, with 7 bases lining up with TRBD2. The receptor was isolated from a man aged 45-65 years who had been exposed to COVID-19. The sample taken for sequencing was PBMCs or T cells enriched from blood (not recorded which). CDR3 protein: CASSKKGAPSGTYNEQFF. Here the CDR3 DNA reads TGTGCCAGTAGTAAAAAAGGGGCTCCTAGCGGAACATACAATGAGCAGTTCTTC.